This T cell receptor beta chain is from a study of PD-1 blockade in classical Hodgkin lymphoma. Study information: On a schedule of every 2 weeks, patients received nivolumab 3 mg/kg intravenously. Study outcomes and limitations: Undefined causes, possibly disease activity or prior therapy, underlie the repertoire differences.

The V gene end was trimmed by 1 base and the J gene end by 9 bases; junction bases not matched to a gene: 18. This CDR3 is 19 amino acids long. Per the germline V gene, CDR1 is MGHRA and CDR2 is YSYEKL. Every patient had relapsed following autologous stem cell transplantation, and cohorts differed in brentuximab vedotin exposure. Complete response, partial response or progressive disease was recorded as best response. As concerns this clone: The antigen remains undetermined.

Some clones are missing from TCRdb's copy, which holds only in-frame ones; the method was immunoSEQ multiplex PCR. This repertoire shows almost 100,000 clones, around 90% found once; its top ten account for about 2.5%. The clonotype originates from a human donor with classical Hodgkin lymphoma. This rearrangement joins TRBV4-1 to TRBJ2-1; 10 bases align to TRBD2. This sample comprised peripheral blood mononuclear cells (PBMCs), obtained at baseline. CDR3 DNA sequence: TGCGCCAGCAGCCAAGTAGGGGCGCAACCAGCGGGAGGGTACGGTGAGCAGTTCTTC. Translating it yields CASSQVGAQPAGGYGEQFF.